These 30 T cell receptor beta chains originate from one sample sequenced in a study of shared clonotypes between healthy human individuals (dated by TCRdb to about 2020). The method behind the library was the immunoSEQ multiplex PCR assay. TCRdb obtained this table from immuneACCESS and retained in-frame rearrangements with V and J assigned. These tables miss some clones; where compared with another copy, unresolved V genes account for less than half of the shortfall, and the remainder is unexplained. For this sample the table gives millions of clones, of which around nine tenths were detected only once. The ten largest clones represent over 0.12% of the sample. The sequenced sample was naive CD4+ T cells sorted from blood. Read against the paper, the sample's cell subset or site label means: CD45RA+ positively selected. The receptors come from a man aged 18 to 30 in good health.

This clone was found once. J is TRBJ1-1 and V is TRBV10-3; 10 positions agree with TRBD1. V shed 7 bases and J 6 bases; nucleotides not matched to a gene: 5. The CDR3 runs to 13 residues. In germline, CDR1 is ENHRY, CDR2 SYGVKD. The CDR3 here is CAITGQGVAEAFF. The CDR3 DNA reads as TGTGCCATCACCGGACAGGGGGTCGCTGAAGCTTTCTTT.

V usage is TRBV5-4 and J usage is TRBJ2-4, with 8 nucleotides matching TRBD1. The V segment lost 9 bases and the J segment 6 bases; nucleotides outside the gene matches: 5. Looked up from germline, CDR1 is SGHNT and CDR2 is YYREEE (reference sequence). The length of the CDR3 is 12 residues. The CDR3 DNA sequence: TGTGCCACTAAAGACAGGGGAAACATTCAGTACTTC. Protein sequence: CATKDRGNIQYF.

The chain employs TRBV18 and TRBJ2-1; 8 nucleotides agree with TRBD2. The CDR3 is made up of 15 amino acids. V shed 3 bases, J shed 3 bases, and the junction held 4 bases outside the gene matches. Germline V lookup: CDR1 KGHSH, CDR2 LQKENI. The CDR3 loop reads CASSPSRGVYNEQFF. As DNA, the CDR3 is TGTGCCAGCTCACCTTCGCGGGGGGTCTACAATGAGCAGTTCTTC. The whole variable domain, remainder taken from reference TRBV18 and TRBJ2-1, is NAGVMQNPRHLVRRRGQEARLRCSPMKGHSHVYWYRQLPEEGLKFMVYLQKENIIDESGMPKERFSAEFPKEGPSILRIQQVVRGDSAAYFCASSPSRGVYNEQFFGPGTRLTVL.

The CDR3 here is CASSVAAAQETQYF. DNA for the CDR3: TGTGCCAGCAGCGTAGCAGCTGCCCAAGAGACCCAGTACTTC. V and J are TRBV9 and TRBJ2-5; D remains ambiguous. There are 14 residues in the CDR3. Germline assignment: CDR1 SGDLS and CDR2 YYNGEE. V dropped 0 bases and J dropped 1 base, with 7 bases sitting between them.

The V gene is TRBV6-4, the J gene TRBJ2-1, with unresolved D. V gave up 2 bases and J gave up 7 bases, with 6 bases separating them. The V gene's germline CDR1 is MRHNA and CDR2 SNTAGT. This CDR3 contains 12 residues. Here the CDR3 DNA reads TGTGCCAGCAGTGACATTGGGAATGAGCAGTTCTTC. Amino acids: CASSDIGNEQFF.

Comments on this clone: Other nucleotide sequences in the sample specify the same CDR3. This sequence joins TRBV19 and TRBJ1-5; D ambiguous. Germline assignment: CDR1 LNHDA and CDR2 SQIVND (reference sequence). The CDR3 covers 13 residues. The V and J ends lost 3 bases and 7 bases respectively, with 10 bases between them. CDR3: CASSIGGNQPQHF. The CDR3 nucleotides are TGTGCCAGTAGTATCGGTGGGAACCAGCCCCAGCATTTT.

The V gene is TRBV28, the J gene TRBJ1-5; 10 bases match TRBD1. CDR3 length equals 14 residues. Trimming cost V 5 bases and J 10 bases; bases outside gene matches: 8. CDR1 and CDR2 from the germline V gene are MDHEN and SYDVKM. The CDR3 DNA reads TGTGCCAGCAGTCCGTGGACAGGGGGAGTTCCCCAGCATTTT. As protein: CASSPWTGGVPQHF.

This clone was recorded only once. The chain has TRBV10-3 and TRBJ1-5, with D perhaps matching TRBD1 (5 bases). The germline V gene has CDR1 ENHRY and CDR2 SYGVKD. The length of the CDR3 is 14 residues. V gave up 10 bases and J gave up 2 bases, with 15 bases separating them. The CDR3, as DNA: TGTGCCACCGGGACGTCGCCAGGCAATCAGCCCCAGCATTTT. It is translated as CATGTSPGNQPQHF.

This chain joins TRBV4-1 and TRBJ2-3; D may be TRBD2 (7 bases). V lost 0 bases to trimming and J lost 1 base, with 14 bases between them. The CDR3 contains 17 residues. Germline assignment: CDR1 MGHRA and CDR2 YSYEKL. The CDR3 DNA reads as TGCGCCAGCAGCCAAGAGGGCGGGAGACAGGGCACAGATACGCAGTATTTT. It is translated as CASSQEGGRQGTDTQYF.

This chain links TRBV28 with TRBJ1-2; 9 bases agree with TRBD1. CDR3 length: 16 residues. Germline CDR1 is MDHEN and CDR2 is SYDVKM. With 7 bases clipped from V and 2 bases from J, the junction kept 11 bases outside the gene matches. The CDR3 protein is CASTPPPGTGNYGYTF. In DNA, the CDR3 is TGTGCCAGCACCCCACCCCCCGGGACAGGGAACTATGGCTACACCTTC.

The chain carries TRBV11-2 and TRBJ1-4, with D possibly being TRBD1 (5 bases). This CDR3 comprises 13 residues. V lost 5 bases and J lost 7, with 11 bases in between. Looked up from germline, CDR1 is SGHAT and CDR2 is FQNNGV. The CDR3 here is CASSQGTVEKLFF. Here the CDR3 DNA reads TGTGCCAGCAGCCAAGGGACCGTTGAAAAACTGTTTTTT.

The table lists this clone with a few counts. The chain couples TRBV4-1 to TRBJ2-7; 10 bases agree with TRBD2. Germline V gene sequence: CDR1 MGHRA, CDR2 YSYEKL. This CDR3 is 13 amino acids long. V trimming: 0 bases; J trimming: 12 bases; junction bases outside the gene matches: 5. The CDR3 reads CASSQDASGGRYF. As DNA, the CDR3 is TGCGCCAGCAGCCAAGATGCTAGCGGGGGTCGGTACTTC.

This rearrangement joins TRBV6-6 to TRBJ1-1; D uncertain. The V gene's germline CDR1 is MNHNY and CDR2 SVGAGI (reference sequence). V was clipped by 0 bases and J by 3 bases, with 8 bases between them. The CDR3 contains 14 residues. Written as DNA, the CDR3 is TGTGCCAGCAGTTACTCAATTTCGGACACTGAAGCTTTCTTT. Protein: CASSYSISDTEAFF.

The J gene is TRBJ2-5, the V gene TRBV21-1. TRBV21-1 is a documented pseudogene. The CDR3 extends over 14 amino acids. The CDR3 is CASSKTDCQETQYF. CDR3 nucleotides: TGTGCCAGCAGCAAAACAGACTGCCAAGAGACCCAGTACTTC.

This chain links TRBV19 with TRBJ1-3; 7 bases agree with TRBD1. The V gene's germline CDR1 is LNHDA and CDR2 SQIVND (reference sequence). The CDR3 runs 16 residues. The ends lost 6 bases at V and 0 bases at J; junction bases unmatched: 8. The CDR3 is CASSTRDSYSGNTIYF. CDR3 sequence (DNA): TGTGCCAGTAGCACACGGGACAGCTACTCTGGAAACACCATATATTTT.

V is TRBV10-3 and J is TRBJ1-2; no firm D call. The CDR3 is 13 residues long. Per the germline V gene, CDR1 is ENHRY and CDR2 is SYGVKD. Trimming shortened V by 3 bases and J by 7 bases, and 12 bases separated the two germline ends. The CDR3 here is CAISDDRLAGYTF. The CDR3 nucleotides read TGTGCCATCAGTGACGACCGCCTCGCTGGCTACACCTTC.

Of note for this clone: The sample has other DNA sequences that encode this CDR3 too. CDR3 nucleotide sequence: TGTGCCTGGACAGTAGGGGGTAACTATGGCTACACCTTC. Translating it yields CAWTVGGNYGYTF. V gene TRBV30 combines with J gene TRBJ1-2; a possible D gene is TRBD1 (6 bases). V lost 4 bases and J lost 1, with 10 bases in between. CDR3 length equals 13 residues. Germline V gene lookup returns CDR1 GTSNPN and CDR2 SVGIG (reference sequence).

The V and J genes are TRBV5-1 and TRBJ2-7, with 11 bases identical to TRBD2. CDR1 is SGHRS and CDR2 is YFSETQ in the germline V gene. With V trimmed by 0 bases and J by 0 bases, 8 bases remained unmatched. CDR3 length: 18 amino acids. The chain's CDR3 is CASSLVGLAGGDSYEQYF. The CDR3 region has the DNA TGCGCCAGCAGCTTGGTTGGGCTAGCGGGAGGTGACTCCTACGAGCAGTACTTC.

The V gene is TRBV5-1, the J gene TRBJ2-3; 13 nucleotides line up with TRBD2. CDR1 and CDR2 from the germline V gene are SGHRS and YFSETQ. V lost 6 bases and J lost 5; bases outside the gene matches: 6. The CDR3 is made up of 15 amino acids. The DNA of the CDR3 is TGCGCCAGCAACCAACTAGCGGGAGGGGTAGATACGCAGTATTTT. Translation gives CASNQLAGGVDTQYF.

V and J are TRBV2 and TRBJ2-3, with TRBD2 matching over 7 bases. Germline V CDR1 and CDR2: SNHLY, FYNNEI. V dropped 4 bases and J dropped 3; count of bases not matched to a gene: 4. The CDR3 extends over 14 amino acids. In DNA form, the CDR3 reads TGTGCCAGCAGTGGGCTAGCGGCGACAGATACGCAGTATTTT. Its translation is CASSGLAATDTQYF.

This clone was seen a single time. The chain is built from TRBV2 and TRBJ2-1; TRBD2 matches at 7 bases. The V and J ends lost 6 bases and 4 bases, in that order; junction bases with no gene match: 12. This CDR3 contains 16 residues. Germline V gives CDR1 SNHLY, CDR2 FYNNEI. As DNA, the CDR3 is TGTGCCAGCAGGGGACTAAACCAACCACTATACAATGAGCAGTTCTTC. This gives the protein CASRGLNQPLYNEQFF.

The gene calls are TRBV19 and TRBJ2-2, with TRBD1 matching 7 bases. The CDR3 has 15 amino acids. Germline lookup yields CDR1 LNHDA and CDR2 SQIVND (reference sequence). V shed 8 bases, J shed 5 bases, and the junction held 11 bases outside the gene matches. The CDR3 sequence: CASRLQGVGTGELFF. Written as DNA, the CDR3 is TGTGCCAGTCGTCTCCAGGGGGTAGGGACCGGGGAGCTGTTTTTT.

The chain uses TRBV5-1 and TRBJ1-5; D is unresolved. This CDR3 comprises 13 residues. V shed 1 base and J shed 5 bases, with 7 bases lying between them. The germline gives CDR1 SGHRS, CDR2 YFSETQ. CDR3 amino acids: CASSLSTDQPQHF. In nucleotides, the CDR3 is TGCGCCAGCAGCTTGAGTACTGATCAGCCCCAGCATTTT.

The J gene is TRBJ2-1, the V gene TRBV7-9; D not certain. V lost 1 base, J lost 4 bases, and 8 bases lay in between. Germline CDR1 SEHNR, CDR2 FQNEAQ (reference sequence). The CDR3 extends over 14 amino acids. The CDR3 reads CASSLDALYNEQFF. CDR3 nucleotides: TGTGCCAGCAGCTTAGACGCACTTTACAATGAGCAGTTCTTC. The variable domain in full, with the rest retrieved from reference TRBV7-9 and TRBJ2-1, is DTGVSQNPRHKITKRGQNVTFRCDPISEHNRLYWYRQTLGQGPEFLTYFQNEAQLEKSRLLSDRFSAERPKGSFSTLEIQRTEQGDSAMYLCASSLDALYNEQFFGPGTRLTVL.

The sample holds one count of this clone. Other DNA sequences in this sample translate to the same CDR3. This chain uses TRBV5-1 with TRBJ2-3, with D tentatively TRBD2 (6 bases). The V and J ends lost 1 base and 6 bases respectively, with 15 bases between them. This CDR3 is built from 15 residues. Germline loops: CDR1 SGHRS, CDR2 YFSETQ. CDR3 loop: CASSLLGGGADTQYF. The CDR3 DNA reads TGCGCCAGCAGCTTGTTGGGGGGTGGCGCGGATACGCAGTATTTT.

In the case of this clone: Other DNA sequences in this specimen translate into the identical CDR3. The V and J genes are TRBV27 and TRBJ2-7, with 10 nucleotides matching TRBD1. Losses at the gene ends were 8 bases for V and 2 bases for J; bases not matched to a gene: 3. The germline V gene encodes CDR1 MNHEY and CDR2 SMNVEV (reference sequence). This CDR3 is 13 amino acids long. In DNA form, the CDR3 reads TGTGCCAGCCGGGACAGGGGCCCCTACGAGCAGTACTTC. This gives the protein CASRDRGPYEQYF.

This chain joins TRBV29-1 and TRBJ1-4; TRBD1 agrees at 8 bases. Germline trimming cut 5 bases from V and 8 bases from J; bases unmatched to any gene: 4. Germline V CDR1 and CDR2: SQVTM, ANQGSEA. CDR3 length: 12 residues. The DNA of the CDR3 is TGCAGCGTTCTTGGACAGGGCGAAAAACTGTTTTTT. This translates into CSVLGQGEKLFF.

The J gene is TRBJ2-3, the V gene TRBV7-2, with D unclear. Germline V CDR1 and CDR2: SGHTA, FQGNSA. There are 16 residues in the CDR3. Trimming took off 6 bases at V and 2 bases at J, with 18 bases between the two ends. For the CDR3, the DNA is TGTGCCAGCAGTCCGGCCGAGACGGAAATCACAGATACGCAGTATTTT. It specifies CASSPAETEITDTQYF.

The chain is built from TRBV5-4 and TRBJ2-7, with TRBD1 matching 8 bases. CDR3 length: 13 amino acids. CDR1 is SGHNT, CDR2 YYREEE, per germline (reference sequence). V was pared by 4 bases and J by 3 bases, with 3 bases of the junction left unmatched. The CDR3 coding sequence is TGTGCCAGCAGCCGGGACAGGATCTACGAGCAGTACTTC. Amino acid sequence: CASSRDRIYEQYF.

The rearrangement joins TRBV19 to TRBJ1-4; D gene unclear. Trimming took off 5 bases at V and 6 bases at J, with 7 bases between the two ends. Germline V CDR1 and CDR2: LNHDA, SQIVND (reference sequence). This CDR3 comprises 12 residues. This CDR3 is CASSFRYEKLFF. The CDR3 DNA follows: TGTGCCAGTAGTTTTCGATATGAAAAACTGTTTTTT.